This T cell receptor (beta chain) is from a study of response to subunit inactivated influenza vaccine. Notes on the study in general: Each seasonal flu vaccination may recruit only limited new T cells, authors suggested.

TCRdb reprocessed the RT-PCR reads via MiXCR and lists one record per CDR3 protein. The repertoire includes about 650,000 distinct CDR3 sequences, 14% of them detected once, and about 7.4% sits in the top ten. As regards this clonotype: Its antigen is not identified.

Trimming shortened V by 1 base and J by 0 bases, and 14 bases separated the two germline ends. This CDR3 is 17 amino acids long. Germline CDR1 reads SGHVS; CDR2 reads FQNEAQ. The rearrangement uses TRBV7-8 and TRBJ2-3; unclear D gene. This material consisted of PBMCs from blood, taken less than 15 days before vaccination. This TCR derives from a middle-aged man who received an inactivated influenza vaccine. CDR3: CASSLVRRPSSTDTQYF. In DNA, the CDR3 is TGTGCCAGCAGCTTAGTGCGCAGGCCGAGCAGCACAGATACGCAGTATTTT.